This T cell receptor (beta chain) came from a study of monozygotic twins with inflammatory bowel disease. There are 14 residues in the CDR3. Points on this clonotype: As yet, its antigen is unknown.

Findings and caveats of the study: Varying immunosuppressive regimens may have increased patient repertoire variability. Twins with IBD were found to have lower TCRbeta diversity (inverse Simpson) than healthy co-twins.

Reanalyzing the 5' RACE reads, TCRdb keeps one entry per CDR3 protein, without DNA. The sample data list around 410,000 distinct CDR3 sequences. The source is a human donor with ulcerative colitis or Crohn's disease, or a healthy co-twin of an affected twin (not recorded which). The chain couples TRBV12-3 or TRBV12-4 to TRBJ1-2; without DNA, the TCRdb call of TRBD1 cannot be checked. The material sequenced was blood. CDR3 loop: CASSKGQGNYGYTF.